These 17 T cell receptor beta chains came from one sample sequenced in a study of vaccination effects on CD4 cells after COVID-19. Sequencing was performed with immunoSEQ multiplex PCR; in TCRdb, only in-frame clones are kept and a portion is missing. This table holds about 66,000 clones, about two thirds found once. Once cultured for approximately eleven days, the cells underwent separation to obtain CD4+ T cells. Antigens for these TCRs are unknown. The sequenced sample was CD4+ T cells from PBMCs cultured without peptide, obtained before COVID-19 vaccination. The receptors were sampled from a human donor who had a prior SARS-CoV-2 infection.

The J gene is TRBJ1-1, the V gene TRBV5-6; D ambiguous. Germline CDR1 SGHDT, CDR2 YYEEEE. The CDR3 runs 15 residues. V lost 0 bases and J lost 2, with 11 bases in between. The CDR3 coding sequence is TGTGCCAGCAGCTTGGTGATGGCAGGCAACACTGAAGCTTTCTTT. Translation gives CASSLVMAGNTEAFF.

This rearrangement joins TRBV25-1 to TRBJ2-7, with D maybe TRBD2 (5 bases). CDR3 length: 13 amino acids. Trimming shortened V by 4 bases and J by 10 bases, and 17 bases separated the two germline ends. CDR1 is MGHDK, CDR2 SYGVNS, per germline. In nucleotides, the CDR3 is TGTGCCAGCAGTGTTACTAGTAGCTCAACTCAGTACTTC. Amino acid sequence: CASSVTSSSTQYF.

The rearrangement joins TRBV5-1 to TRBJ2-1, with 7 bases matching TRBD1. The CDR3 is made up of 15 amino acids. V trimming: 0 bases; J trimming: 5 bases; junction bases outside the gene matches: 5. Per germline, CDR1 SGHRS and CDR2 YFSETQ. For the CDR3, the DNA is TGCGCCAGCAGCTTGGCGGGACAGACAAACAATGAGCAGTTCTTC. Translated, it gives CASSLAGQTNNEQFF.

The chain links TRBV2 to TRBJ1-5, with D tentatively TRBD1 (6 bases). V was trimmed by 2 bases and J by 3 bases, leaving 8 bases between them. The V gene's germline CDR1 is SNHLY and CDR2 FYNNEI. CDR3 length: 14 amino acids. The CDR3 loop is CASSEQGFNQPQHF. The CDR3 coding sequence is TGTGCCAGCAGTGAACAGGGGTTCAATCAGCCCCAGCATTTT.

V and J are TRBV2 and TRBJ1-2; 7 bases line up with TRBD1. The CDR3 totals 13 residues. J lost 4 bases, V lost 8 bases, and 7 bases had no gene match. Germline CDR1 is SNHLY and CDR2 is FYNNEI. The CDR3 loop is CASDKSGGYGYTF. CDR3 nucleotide sequence: TGTGCCAGCGATAAGTCAGGGGGCTATGGCTACACCTTC.

The rearrangement joins TRBV7-3 to TRBJ2-3, with TRBD2 matching 11 bases. Germline CDR1 SGHTA, CDR2 FQGTGA. The CDR3 has 16 amino acids. V shed 2 bases and J 5 bases; nucleotides not matched to a gene: 6. CDR3: CASSLSSSGGQDTQYF. CDR3 DNA sequence: TGTGCCAGCAGCTTATCTTCTAGCGGGGGGCAAGATACGCAGTATTTT.

Here the CDR3 DNA reads TGTGCCAGCAGCCTTATCCCGGGACTAGCGAGACGTCAATACCACTACAATGAGCAGTTCTTC. This translates into CASSLIPGLARRQYHYNEQFF. The chain carries TRBV3-1 (or the pseudogene TRBV3-2) and TRBJ2-1; the match to TRBD2 covers 10 bases. Looked up from germline, CDR1 is LGHDT and CDR2 is YNNKEL (reference sequence). With V trimmed by 4 bases and J by 3 bases, 21 bases remained unmatched. This CDR3 comprises 21 residues.

This chain uses TRBV2 with TRBJ2-7; no firm D call. The CDR3 spans 13 residues. Trimming stripped 3 bases from V and 3 bases from J, with 9 bases between. Germline V gene lookup returns CDR1 SNHLY and CDR2 FYNNEI. As DNA, the CDR3 is TGTGCCAGCAGTGAGGGAAAGATCTACGAGCAGTACTTC. As protein: CASSEGKIYEQYF.

By sample fraction, this clone is medium-sized. V is TRBV5-1 and J is TRBJ2-5; the match to TRBD2 covers 7 bases. V lost 0 bases to trimming and J lost 5 bases; unmatched junction nucleotides: 1. Germline CDR1 and CDR2: SGHRS and YFSETQ. The CDR3 has 13 residues. The CDR3, as DNA: TGCGCCAGCAGCTTGGAGGGAGGGGAGACCCAGTACTTC. It yields the protein CASSLEGGETQYF. The full variable domain, rest sourced from reference TRBV5-1 and TRBJ2-5, is KAGVTQTPRYLIKTRGQQVTLSCSPISGHRSVSWYQQTPGQGLQFLFEYFSETQRNKGNFPGRFSGRQFSNSRSEMNVSTLELGDSALYLCASSLEGGETQYFGPGTRLLVL.

The chain recombines TRBV18 with TRBJ2-5; TRBD1 matches 7 bases. V lost 5 bases, J lost 4 bases, and 7 bases stayed unmatched. CDR1 and CDR2 (germline): KGHSH, LQKENI. This CDR3 contains 14 residues. The CDR3 nucleotides are TGTGCCAGCTCAGATTTACAGGGGCGAGAGACCCAGTACTTC. Its translation is CASSDLQGRETQYF. Full variable domain (missing parts from reference TRBV18 and TRBJ2-5): NAGVMQNPRHLVRRRGQEARLRCSPMKGHSHVYWYRQLPEEGLKFMVYLQKENIIDESGMPKERFSAEFPKEGPSILRIQQVVRGDSAAYFCASSDLQGRETQYFGPGTRLLVL.

The rearrangement links TRBV11-2 to TRBJ2-3; TRBD1 or TRBD2 may be the D gene (6 bases each). Germline CDR1 reads SGHAT; CDR2 reads FQNNGV. V lost 1 base and J 4 bases, leaving 12 bases between the germline ends. CDR3 size: 15 residues. CDR3 bases: TGTGCCAGCAGCTTAGCGGGGGCACGACCAGATACGCAGTATTTT. It specifies CASSLAGARPDTQYF.

The chain uses TRBV6-5 and TRBJ1-5; D is unresolved. CDR1 and CDR2 (germline): MNHEY, SVGAGI. Trimming left V 6 bases short and J 7 bases short, with 13 bases between. The CDR3 contains 13 residues. The CDR3 is CASSNKREQPQHF. The CDR3 bases are TGTGCCAGCAGCAATAAGCGCGAACAGCCCCAGCATTTT.

There are a few counts of this clone. This chain connects TRBV4-1 to TRBJ2-2, with 8 nucleotides matching TRBD2. The CDR3 contains 15 residues. V shed 4 bases, J shed 9 bases, and the junction held 10 bases outside the gene matches. Germline CDR1 and CDR2: MGHRA and YSYEKL. The CDR3 sequence is CASSPAGLGTRELFF. DNA of the CDR3: TGCGCCAGCAGCCCCGCGGGACTAGGTACACGGGAGCTGTTTTTT.

Written as DNA, the CDR3 is TGTGCCAGCAGCCTGCCAGAGAGGAACACTGAAGCTTTCTTT. This sequence encodes CASSLPERNTEAFF. The genes are TRBV3-1 (or the pseudogene TRBV3-2) and TRBJ1-1, with D hard to call. Germline loops: CDR1 LGHDT, CDR2 YNNKEL (reference sequence). There are 14 residues in the CDR3. V dropped 4 bases and J dropped 1 base, with 10 bases sitting between them.

In this sample, this clone turned up once. V usage is TRBV2 and J usage is TRBJ1-4; 7 bases line up with TRBD1. The CDR3 consists of 15 residues. After removal of 6 bases from V and 11 bases from J, the junction contained 15 bases not matched to a gene. Per germline, CDR1 SNHLY and CDR2 FYNNEI. Here the CDR3 reads CASRGDSHHLGKLFF. CDR3 sequence (DNA): TGTGCCAGCAGGGGGGACAGTCATCATCTGGGGAAACTGTTTTTT.

This chain uses TRBV11-3 with TRBJ1-1, with D perhaps matching TRBD1 (5 bases). The V end lost 1 base, the J end lost 11 bases, and 14 bases lay between the germline ends. This CDR3 is built from 13 residues. Germline CDR1 SGHNT, CDR2 YENEEA. This chain's CDR3 is CASSLGDSPGAFF. As DNA, the CDR3 is TGTGCCAGCAGCTTAGGAGACAGCCCTGGGGCTTTCTTT.

J is TRBJ1-1 and V is TRBV5-1; no clear D. CDR1 is SGHRS and CDR2 is YFSETQ in the germline V gene. There are 15 residues in the CDR3. V was cut by 3 bases and J by 5 bases, with 17 bases left in between. CDR3: CASSSADGLGTEAFF. In DNA, the CDR3 is TGCGCCAGCAGCTCGGCGGACGGGCTGGGGACTGAAGCTTTCTTT. The full variable domain, in which reference TRBV5-1 and TRBJ1-1 provide the parts outside the CDR3, is KAGVTQTPRYLIKTRGQQVTLSCSPISGHRSVSWYQQTPGQGLQFLFEYFSETQRNKGNFPGRFSGRQFSNSRSEMNVSTLELGDSALYLCASSSADGLGTEAFFGQGTRLTVV.